A selection of T cell receptor beta chains follows, all from one sample in a study of cytomegalovirus exposure and HLA in healthy donors. Assay used: immunoSEQ multiplex PCR; TCRdb lists only in-frame clones, some missing. The sample consists of 120,000 to 150,000 clones, around 83% of them appearing once. Sequenced input: PBMCs. The source of these receptors is a man aged 35 to 55 in good health and CMV-seropositive. Both conserved end residues are part of each CDR3. A D gene is named only where the DNA matches it firmly. Size values are once, few and many counts, or a class for expanded clones, and some rows have none.

. TRBJ2-3 TRBV11-2 . 16 TGTGCCAGCAGCAACCAACGAGGAATTCCTTCAGATACGCAGTATTTT CASSNQRGIPSDTQYF
. TRBJ2-7 TRBV5-1 . 13 TGCGCCAGCAGCAACCAGGGATCCTACGAGCAGTACTTC CASSNQGSYEQYF
. TRBJ2-1 TRBV7-3 . 18 TGTGCCAGCAGCTTAACGATTCCGAACAGGGCGGGTTACAATGAGCAGTTCTTC CASSLTIPNRAGYNEQFF
once TRBJ1-2 TRBV30 . 10 TGTGCCTGGGGCCTCTATGGCTACACCTTC CAWGLYGYTF
. TRBJ1-3 TRBV5-6 . 14 TGTGCCAGCAGCTTGGACAGGATCGGAAACACCATATATTTT CASSLDRIGNTIYF
once TRBJ1-5 TRBV29-1 TRBD1 16 TGCAGCGCCCTAATAGTCGGACAGGGGGCACGTCAGCCCCAGCATTTT CSALIVGQGARQPQHF
. TRBJ2-3 TRBV5-4 . 17 TGTGCCAGCAGCTTGGGGAGGAGGGACAGAGACACAGATACGCAGTATTTT CASSLGRRDRDTDTQYF
. TRBJ1-4 TRBV4-1 . 15 TGCGCCAGCAGCCAAGATGGCAGGGATAATGAAAAACTGTTTTTT CASSQDGRDNEKLFF
. TRBJ1-5 TRBV27 TRBD1 15 TGTGCCAGCAGTTTATCGGGGACAGGGGATCAGCCCCAGCATTTT CASSLSGTGDQPQHF
. TRBJ1-4 TRBV9 . 14 TGTGCCAGCAGCGTGGGGGGGGAAGGAGAAAAACTGTTTTTT CASSVGGEGEKLFF
. TRBJ1-6 TRBV10-3 . 13 TGTGCCATGCACCGGGACAAAAATTCACCCCTCCACTTT CAMHRDKNSPLHF
once TRBJ1-3 TRBV10-3 . 14 TGTGCCAACGGGGACTCACCGACTAGGGACACCATATATTTT CANGDSPTRDTIYF
. TRBJ2-7 TRBV9 TRBD2 14 TGTGCCAGCAGCGTAGGGGACTATCACTACGAGCAGTACTTC CASSVGDYHYEQYF
. TRBJ1-2 TRBV30 TRBD1 15 TGTGCCTGGAGTGTACCGGGACAGGGGGCACGGGGCTACACCTTC CAWSVPGQGARGYTF
. TRBJ2-1 TRBV7-9 TRBD2 15 TGTGCCAGCAGCTTTGTCGGGGGAGGGCCTAATGAGCAGTTCTTC CASSFVGGGPNEQFF
. TRBJ2-5 TRBV7-2 TRBD2 16 TGTGCCAGCAGCGCGGGACTAGCGGGGGGCTTGGAGACCCAGTACTTC CASSAGLAGGLETQYF
. TRBJ2-7 TRBV9 TRBD1 14 TGTGCCAGCAGCTCCCGGGACAGGGGGCTGGTGCAGTACTTC CASSSRDRGLVQYF
. TRBJ2-2 TRBV9 . 13 TGTGCCAGCAGCGGGACTAACACCGGGGAGCTGTTTTTT CASSGTNTGELFF
. TRBJ2-5 TRBV27 . 13 TGTGCCAGCAGTACCCGCTCCCGGGAGACCCAGTACTTC CASSTRSRETQYF
. TRBJ1-1 TRBV14 . 16 TGTGCCAGCAGCCCCGAACTGAGAGGATGGAACACTGAAGCTTTCTTT CASSPELRGWNTEAFF
. TRBJ2-1 TRBV19 TRBD1 16 TGTGCCAGTAGACCCGGGACAGGGGGTTCCTACAATGAGCAGTTCTTC CASRPGTGGSYNEQFF
. TRBJ2-1 TRBV7-2 . 16 TGTGCCAGCAGCTTGCCAGGACAGAGACCTTACAATGAGCAGTTCTTC CASSLPGQRPYNEQFF
. TRBJ2-1 TRBV4-3 TRBD2 16 TGCGCCAGCAGCCAAAGCCCGGCGGGGGGCAGGAACGAGCAGTTCTTC CASSQSPAGGRNEQFF
. TRBJ1-1 TRBV5-6 TRBD1 13 TGTGCCAGCAGCTTGGAAAGGACAGGGAAAGCTTTCTTT CASSLERTGKAFF
. TRBJ1-1 TRBV4-1 TRBD1 15 TGCGCCAGCAGCCAAGCTGCAGGGGGTATGACTGAAGCTTTCTTT CASSQAAGGMTEAFF
few TRBJ1-2 TRBV6-1 . 13 TGTGCCAGCAGTATAACAGGAAACTATGGCTACACCTTC CASSITGNYGYTF
. TRBJ1-2 TRBV7-8 TRBD1 15 TGTGCCAGCAGCGAAAAGAACAGGGGGCGGGGTGGCTACACCTTC CASSEKNRGRGGYTF
. TRBJ2-3 TRBV11-2 TRBD2 16 TGTGCCAGCAGCTTTGGGCGGGGGGGCGTAGCAGATACGCAGTATTTT CASSFGRGGVADTQYF
. TRBJ1-1 TRBV6-1 . 11 TGTGCCAGCGGAAAGACAGCTGAAGCTTTCTTT CASGKTAEAFF